This TCR beta chain came from a study of early T cells in non-severe SARS-CoV-2 infection. For the study at large: Chains were not paired, and sequencing was done on bulk RNA from unsorted whole blood. General study findings and limits: Matching with VDJdb favored anti-spike CD8 responses (missing private and CD4 specificities).

Each cDNA molecule carried a unique molecular identifier. One entry per CDR3 protein, called by TCRdb with MiXCR from the 5' RACE reads. The table records over 50,000 distinct CDR3 sequences, 10% to 13% of them present only once. The table lists this clonotype with many counts. Its antigen is undetermined. Trimming took 0 bases from V and 7 from J, leaving 13 bases between them. This CDR3 comprises 15 residues. CDR1 and CDR2 (germline): MRHNA, SNTAGT. The specimen was whole blood. This rearrangement joins TRBV6-4 to TRBJ2-1; D might be TRBD1 or TRBD2, each matching 6 bases. This clonotype was obtained from an adult who was a healthcare worker with PCR-confirmed SARS-CoV-2 infection or an uninfected control (not recorded which). The CDR3 protein is CASSDSGGGLNEQFF. CDR3 bases: TGTGCCAGCAGTGACTCGGGGGGCGGTTTGAATGAGCAGTTCTTC.